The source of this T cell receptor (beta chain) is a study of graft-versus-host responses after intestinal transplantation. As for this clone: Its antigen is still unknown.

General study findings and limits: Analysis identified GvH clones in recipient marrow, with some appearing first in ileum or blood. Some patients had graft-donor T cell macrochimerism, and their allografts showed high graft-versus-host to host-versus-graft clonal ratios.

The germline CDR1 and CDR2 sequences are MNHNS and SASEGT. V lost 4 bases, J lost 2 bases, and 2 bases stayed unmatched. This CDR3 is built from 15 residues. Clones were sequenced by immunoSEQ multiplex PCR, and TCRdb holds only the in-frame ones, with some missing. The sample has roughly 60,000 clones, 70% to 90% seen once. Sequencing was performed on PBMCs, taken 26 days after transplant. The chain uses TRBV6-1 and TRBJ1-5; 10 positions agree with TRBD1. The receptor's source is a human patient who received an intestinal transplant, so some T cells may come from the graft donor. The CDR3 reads CASSVGTGGNQPQHF. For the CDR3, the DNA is TGTGCCAGCAGTGTCGGGACAGGGGGCAATCAGCCCCAGCATTTT.